A selection of T cell receptor beta chains follows, all from one sample in a study of Graves' ophthalmopathy and Graves' hyperthyroidism. TCRdb recomputed calls from the multiplex PCR reads with MiXCR, one row per CDR3 protein. The sample carries 900,000 to 1,200,000 distinct CDR3 sequences, about two fifths recorded once. Sequences were obtained from peripheral blood or thyroid tissue (not recorded which). The origin of the receptors is an adult man with Graves' hyperthyroidism. CDR3s include the opening cysteine and the closing phenylalanine or tryptophan. The order of the fields is clone size, D gene, V gene, CDR3 length, J gene, CDR3 DNA, CDR3 protein. A D gene is named only where the DNA matches it firmly. Clone size is not always given. Where it is, it says once, few, many or a class for expanded clones.

NA	NA	TRBV20-1	18	TRBJ2-3	TGCAGTGCTACCCTCCTTCTGAAGGGCGCGGGGTATGCAGATACGCAGTATTTT	CSATLLLKGAGYADTQYF
NA	TRBD1	TRBV7-9	15	TRBJ1-1	TGCGCCAGCAGCCAAGGGGACAGGGTAAACACTGAAGCTTTCTTT	CASSQGDRVNTEAFF
many	NA	TRBV12-3/TRBV12-4	12	TRBJ1-1	TGTGCCAGCAGTAAATTGGGCACTGAAGCTTTCTTT	CASSKLGTEAFF
once	TRBD1	TRBV15	18	TRBJ1-5	TGTGCCACCAGCAGTGATGGAACGACAGGGCTGGACAATCAGCCCCAGCATTTT	CATSSDGTTGLDNQPQHF
many	NA	TRBV12-3/TRBV12-4	11	TRBJ1-1	TGTGCCAGCAGCCAGACATATGAAGCTTTCTTT	CASSQTYEAFF
NA	NA	TRBV29-1	14	TRBJ1-2	TGCAGCGTTGATAATAAGGACAGCCTCTATGGCTACACCTTC	CSVDNKDSLYGYTF
NA	NA	TRBV24-1	13	TRBJ2-5	TGTGCCCCCGGGATGAGGAGCCAAGAGACCCAGTACTTC	CAPGMRSQETQYF
many	TRBD1	TRBV12-3/TRBV12-4	16	TRBJ1-6	TGTGCCAGCAGGACAGACAGGGGCGGTTACAATTCACCCCTCCACTTT	CASRTDRGGYNSPLHF
many	TRBD1	TRBV7-2	13	TRBJ1-4	TGTGCCAGCAGAGGACAGGGGGTAGGCACCCTGTTTTTT	CASRGQGVGTLFF
NA	TRBD2	TRBV7-9	18	TRBJ2-7	TGTGCCAGCAGCTTATGGGCCGGGACTAGCGGGAAACGCTACGAGCAGTACTTC	CASSLWAGTSGKRYEQYF
NA	NA	TRBV29-1	14	TRBJ1-4	TGCAGCGTTGGTAAGGACCCCGGTAATGAAAAACTGTTTTTT	CSVGKDPGNEKLFF
few	TRBD1	TRBV5-1	14	TRBJ2-2	TGCGCCAGCGGGACAGGATCGCTCACCGGGGAGCTGTTTTTT	CASGTGSLTGELFF
many	TRBD1	TRBV10-3	18	TRBJ1-4	TGTGCCATCAGTGAGTCGGGACAGGGATCTATTCAGGATGAAAAACTGTTTTTT	CAISESGQGSIQDEKLFF
NA	TRBD1	TRBV20-1	15	TRBJ1-5	TGCAGTGCTAGGGCAGGACAGGGGGTGAGTCAGCCCCAGCATTTT	CSARAGQGVSQPQHF
NA	NA	TRBV7-2	15	TRBJ1-3	TGTGCCAGCAGATTCAGAGGTCTCTCTGGAAACACCATATATTTT	CASRFRGLSGNTIYF
NA	NA	TRBV20-1	15	TRBJ2-7	TGCAGTGCTAGGGATCCCGCACGGTCCCCCTACGAGCAGTACTTC	CSARDPARSPYEQYF
few	TRBD1	TRBV6-2/TRBV6-3	16	TRBJ2-5	TGTGCCAGCAGACCTAGCCTGGGACAGACGAGCGAGACCCAGTACTTC	CASRPSLGQTSETQYF
few	NA	TRBV5-1	15	TRBJ1-5	TGCGCCAGCAGCTGGAACAGCCATAGCAATCAGCCCCAGCATTTT	CASSWNSHSNQPQHF
NA	TRBD1	TRBV29-1	11	TRBJ2-7	TGCAGCGCGACAGGGGTGGGTGAGCAGTACTTC	CSATGVGEQYF
NA	NA	TRBV2	14	TRBJ2-2	TGTGCCAGCAGACGGGACGGGAACACCGGGGAGCTGTTTTTT	CASRRDGNTGELFF
NA	NA	TRBV28	14	TRBJ1-3	TGTGCCAGCCTTTCGTGGGACTCTGGAAACACCATATATTTT	CASLSWDSGNTIYF
NA	NA	TRBV7-8	17	TRBJ1-6	TGTGCCAGCAGCTCTCTGGGAGCGTCTGAGCATAATTCACCCCTCCACTTT	CASSSLGASEHNSPLHF